This TCR beta chain was profiled in a study of T cell responses to AZD1222 COVID-19 vaccine. Germline-derived CDR1 and CDR2 are WNHNN and SYGVQD (reference sequence). Trimming left V 6 bases short and J 4 bases short, with 14 bases between. The CDR3 extends over 14 amino acids. The study, taken as a whole, reports: Vaccine-associated CD4 TCRs spanned spike, dominant at 160-218 and 743-854. The study found Spike-specific TCR breadth and depth rose after two AZD1222 doses.

Method: immunoSEQ multiplex PCR; TCRdb's copy keeps in-frame clones and lacks some. The data show more than 90,000 clones, roughly 90% seen once. A word on this clone: Its antigen is not known.

The V and J genes are TRBV10-1 and TRBJ2-3; D possibly uses TRBD1 or TRBD2 (5 bases each). The starting material was peripheral blood, obtained 28 days after the second AZD1222 dose. This sequence originates from an adult who received the AZD1222 COVID-19 vaccine. The CDR3 DNA is TGCGCCAGCAGCAGGGATATGAGGGCAGATACGCAGTATTTT. Its protein is CASSRDMRADTQYF.